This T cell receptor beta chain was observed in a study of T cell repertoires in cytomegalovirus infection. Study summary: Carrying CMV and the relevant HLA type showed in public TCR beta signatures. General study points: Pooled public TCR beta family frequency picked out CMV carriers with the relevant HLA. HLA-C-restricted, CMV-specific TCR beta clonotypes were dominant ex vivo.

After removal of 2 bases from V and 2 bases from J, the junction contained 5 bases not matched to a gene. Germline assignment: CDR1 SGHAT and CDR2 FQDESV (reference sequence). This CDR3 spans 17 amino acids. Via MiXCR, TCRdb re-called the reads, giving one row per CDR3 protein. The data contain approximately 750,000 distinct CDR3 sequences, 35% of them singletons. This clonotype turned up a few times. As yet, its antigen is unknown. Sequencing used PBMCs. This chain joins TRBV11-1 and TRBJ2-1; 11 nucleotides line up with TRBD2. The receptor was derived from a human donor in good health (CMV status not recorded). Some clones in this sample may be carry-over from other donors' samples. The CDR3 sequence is CASSLRELAGAYNEQFF. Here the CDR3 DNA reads TGTGCCAGCAGCTTAAGGGAACTAGCGGGAGCCTACAATGAGCAGTTCTTC.